Below, 5 T cell receptor beta chains from the same sample are listed, as sequenced in a study of cytomegalovirus exposure and HLA in healthy donors. The PCR made use of 60 Vbeta and 13 Jbeta primers. Sequenced by immunoSEQ multiplex PCR; TCRdb stores in-frame clones only, minus some. Seen here are about 160,000 clones, 65% to 85% observed once, and the top ten hold about 7.7%. The sequencing input was PBMCs. The receptors originated from a woman aged 30 to 39 in good health and CMV-seropositive.

The chain has TRBV7-9 and TRBJ1-5; 8 bases agree with TRBD1. Germline CDR1 is SEHNR and CDR2 is FQNEAQ (reference sequence). There are 16 residues in the CDR3. The V segment lost 1 base and the J segment 12 bases; nucleotides outside the gene matches: 14. The DNA for the CDR3 is TGTGCCAGCAGCTTAGGGAGAGTGGGACAGGCGAACCTCCAGCATTTT. It specifies CASSLGRVGQANLQHF.

The sample holds a few counts of this clone. This chain joins TRBV15 and TRBJ2-1; 11 bases are a match to TRBD2. The V and J ends lost 3 bases and 2 bases, in that order; junction bases with no gene match: 12. The CDR3 length is 19 residues. The germline V gene has CDR1 LNHNV and CDR2 YYDKDF (reference sequence). This CDR3 reads CATSRKNSGGVRAYNEQFF. The CDR3 region has the DNA TGTGCCACCAGCAGGAAGAATAGCGGGGGGGTTAGAGCCTACAATGAGCAGTTCTTC.

The chain carries TRBV4-3 and TRBJ1-2, with a weak D call TRBD1 (6 bases). CDR1 and CDR2 (germline): LGHNA, YSLEER. The ends were cut back, 2 bases at V and 7 bases at J, with 26 bases in the middle. This CDR3 contains 18 residues. CDR3 sequence reads: CASSQTAWTVYQRSGYTF. CDR3 DNA: TGCGCCAGCAGCCAAACAGCCTGGACAGTCTACCAAAGGAGTGGCTACACCTTC.

This clone was recorded a few times. The rearrangement uses TRBV9 and TRBJ1-1; 7 bases fit TRBD1. The CDR3 has 14 amino acids. Trimming at V came to 3 bases and at J to 5 bases, leaving 7 bases not matched to a gene. The germline CDR1 and CDR2 sequences are SGDLS and YYNGEE. The CDR3 is CASSADRSRTEAFF. As DNA, the CDR3 is TGTGCCAGCAGCGCGGACAGGAGTCGTACTGAAGCTTTCTTT. Supplemented by reference TRBV9 and TRBJ1-1, the full variable domain reads DSGVTQTPKHLITATGQRVTLRCSPRSGDLSVYWYQQSLDQGLQFLIQYYNGEERAKGNILERFSAQQFPDLHSELNLSSLELGDSALYFCASSADRSRTEAFFGQGTRLTVV.

This clone was recorded only once. The sample carries other DNA sequences with the same CDR3. The chain couples TRBV5-4 to TRBJ1-6; D unclear. Trimming stripped 2 bases from V and 7 bases from J, with 4 bases between. Germline loops: CDR1 SGHNT, CDR2 YYREEE (reference sequence). This CDR3 has 12 amino acids. The CDR3 loop is CASSFQNSPLHF. The CDR3 region has the DNA TGTGCCAGCAGCTTCCAGAATTCACCCCTCCACTTT.